This TCR beta chain comes out of a study of blood T cell repertoires in COVID-19. Looking at the study overall: From the United States, Italy and Spain came samples of acute and convalescent COVID-19. T cells, B-cell-depleted T cells, or PBMCs supplied cDNA or gDNA.

CDR1 and CDR2 (germline): DFQATT, SNEGSKA (reference sequence). The CDR3 length is 11 residues. With V trimmed by 5 bases and J by 13 bases, 8 bases remained unmatched. TCRdb keeps only in-frame clones here, not all; method: immunoSEQ multiplex PCR. The sample records 150,000 to 200,000 clones, around 85% being singletons. V gene TRBV20-1 combines with J gene TRBJ2-1, with 7 bases lining up with TRBD2. Sequenced input: peripheral blood. This sequence originates from a human donor with active or convalescent COVID-19. The donor label of this sample is uncertain. This CDR3 is CSALWREHQFF. The CDR3 coding sequence is TGCAGTGCTTTGTGGCGGGAGCATCAGTTCTTC.